This TCR beta chain came from a study of graft-versus-host responses after intestinal transplantation. Overall study: Recipients received multivisceral, liver-intestinal, or isolated intestinal transplants. Recipients across the board were started on anti-thymocyte globulin induction, then kept on tacrolimus and steroids for about 3 years.

Germline CDR1 is SGHDT and CDR2 is YYEEEE. The CDR3 consists of 14 residues. The V gene lost 0 bases and the J gene lost 0 bases, with 6 bases spanning the gap. As for this clone: The antigen remains unidentified.

General study results and limits: High graft-versus-host to host-versus-graft T cell clonal ratios marked allografts of patients with graft-donor macrochimerism. Marrow from the recipient contained GvH clones, some of which had appeared first in ileum or blood.

Method: immunoSEQ multiplex PCR; TCRdb's copy keeps in-frame clones and lacks some. The sample has 90,000 to 150,000 clones; around 95% are singletons. The chain recombines TRBV5-6 with TRBJ1-1, with no clear D. The TCR sequence derives from a human donor who received an intestinal transplant. Sequences were derived from unstimulated CD8+ T cells sorted from spleen or lymph node cells, sampled before intestinal transplant. CDR3 region: CASSLVWVNTEAFF. DNA for the CDR3: TGTGCCAGCAGCTTGGTATGGGTGAACACTGAAGCTTTCTTT. The full variable domain, completed using reference TRBV5-6 and TRBJ1-1, is DAGVTQSPTHLIKTRGQQVTLRCSPKSGHDTVSWYQQALGQGPQFIFQYYEEEERQRGNFPDRFSGHQFPNYSSELNVNALLLGDSALYLCASSLVWVNTEAFFGQGTRLTVV.